The 22 T cell receptor beta chains below were found in one sample sequenced in a study of immune characterization of retroperitoneal liposarcoma. TCRdb ran MiXCR on the PCR reads and lists one entry per CDR3 protein. The table has 9,500 to 13,000 distinct CDR3 sequences, under 35% seen once. The sample taken for sequencing was tumor tissue. Receptors were obtained from a male donor with retroperitoneal liposarcoma.

The rearrangement links TRBV12-3 or TRBV12-4 to TRBJ2-2, with D tentatively TRBD2 (5 bases). V lost 5 bases and J lost 6, with 25 bases in between. The CDR3 is 18 amino acids. CDR3 region: CASSPGGRTLRGPGELFF. The CDR3 DNA reads TGTGCCAGCAGTCCCGGAGGAAGAACGCTCCGGGGTCCCGGGGAGCTGTTTTTT.

Remarks on this clonotype: This is likely a read error, given that the CDR3 carries no conserved phenylalanine or tryptophan at its end. It is unclear where the CDR3 begins or ends on the DNA, so no DNA is shown, and the CDR3 is as TCRdb lists it. This chain links TRBV6-1 with TRBJ2-6. The CDR3 adds up to 8 amino acids, both ends counted. Germline V gene lookup returns CDR1 MNHNS and CDR2 SASEGT. CDR3 in amino acids: CASSDQPS.

In this sample, this clonotype is medium-sized (0.01 to 0.1%). V and J are TRBV7-2 and TRBJ2-2; D is possibly TRBD1 or TRBD2 (6 bases each). The CDR3 spans 17 residues. V lost 1 base and J lost 4, with 16 bases in between. Germline assignment: CDR1 SGHTA and CDR2 FQGNSA. The CDR3 protein is CASSLDGTSGATGELFF. CDR3 coding DNA: TGTGCCAGCAGCTTAGACGGGACATCGGGGGCCACCGGGGAGCTGTTTTTT.

The chain joins TRBV6-1 to TRBJ1-6; maybe TRBD1 (5 bases). From germline, CDR1 is MNHNS and CDR2 SASEGT. This CDR3 has 15 amino acids. With 5 bases removed from V and 7 bases from J, the gap between germline ends came to 15 bases. CDR3 in DNA: TGTGCCAGCAGTAGGCCCGGGCAGGGAAATTCACCCCTCCACTTT. It translates to CASSRPGQGNSPLHF.

This clonotype was observed many times. DNA for the CDR3: TGTGCCAGCAGCTTAAACGGGGCAGATACGCAGTATTTT. This translates into CASSLNGADTQYF. The chain carries TRBV7-3 and TRBJ2-3; a weak D match, TRBD2 (5 bases). The CDR3 contains 13 residues. Germline V lookup: CDR1 SGHTA, CDR2 FQGTGA. Trimming pared 1 base from V and 4 bases from J, leaving 6 bases between.

This clonotype has only a few counts. The chain uses TRBV6-1 and TRBJ2-5; tentatively, D is TRBD2 (5 bases). The CDR3 extends over 15 amino acids. V lost 5 bases and J lost 3, with 16 bases in between. Germline CDR1 MNHNS, CDR2 SASEGT. As DNA, the CDR3 is TGTGCCAGCAGTTACAGAGGGCGACGAGAAGAGACCCAGTACTTC. Its translation: CASSYRGRREETQYF.

CDR3 nucleotides: TGTGCCAGCACCATAAGCCTCCGGACAAATCAGCCCCAGCATTTT. It is translated as CASTISLRTNQPQHF. The chain couples TRBV6-1 to TRBJ1-5, with D maybe TRBD1 (5 bases). Trimming pared 7 bases from V and 4 bases from J, leaving 17 bases between. Germline V CDR1 and CDR2: MNHNS, SASEGT. The CDR3 is 15 residues long.

The CDR3 is CASSSWGTSNYEQYF. In DNA form, the CDR3 reads TGTGCCAGCAGTTCCTGGGGGACTAGCAACTACGAGCAGTACTTC. The rearrangement links TRBV6-1 to TRBJ2-5; 9 nucleotides align to TRBD2. The tail of the sequence fits TRBJ2-7 better, so the J call may be wrong. Germline CDR1 MNHNS, CDR2 SASEGT. The CDR3 length is 15 residues.

The chain couples TRBV10-2 to TRBJ2-1, with D unclear. The J call may be mistaken, given a closer DNA end match to TRBJ2-5. Germline CDR1 and CDR2: WSHSY and SAAADI. CDR3 size: 14 residues. The CDR3 DNA reads TGCGCCAGCAGTGCCTACGGCGTTCGAGAGACCCAGTACTTC. As protein: CASSAYGVRETQYF.

CDR3 coding DNA: TGTGCCAGCAGTCAAAGGGACCGGCGGTGGGGCTACACCTTC. Translation gives CASSQRDRRWGYTF. J is TRBJ1-2 and V is TRBV6-2 or TRBV6-3; D is perhaps TRBD1 (5 bases). Trimming took off 5 bases at V and 8 bases at J, with 18 bases between the two ends. The germline V gene has CDR1 MNHEY and CDR2 SVGEGT. This CDR3 is 14 amino acids long.

This chain uses TRBV7-8 with TRBJ1-5; the match to TRBD1 covers 7 bases. The CDR3 runs 16 residues. In germline, CDR1 is SGHVS, CDR2 FQNEAQ. J gave up 4 bases and V 4 bases, and 10 bases lay outside the gene matches. The CDR3 loop is CASSSNQGEVNQPQHF. The CDR3, as DNA: TGTGCCAGCAGCTCTAATCAGGGGGAGGTGAATCAGCCCCAGCATTTT. Supplemented by reference TRBV7-8 and TRBJ1-5, the full variable domain reads GAGVSQSPRYKVAKRGQDVALRCDPISGHVSLFWYQQALGQGPEFLTYFQNEAQLDKSGLPSDRFFAERPEGSVSTLKIQRTQQEDSAVYLCASSSNQGEVNQPQHFGDGTRLSIL.

This clonotype is categorized as medium-sized (0.01 to 0.1%). The genes are TRBV7-2 and TRBJ1-2; D is undetermined. This CDR3 is 12 amino acids long. Germline loops: CDR1 SGHTA, CDR2 FQGNSA. Trimming took off 5 bases at V and 1 base at J, with 5 bases between the two ends. As DNA, the CDR3 is TGTGCCAGCAGCCCCGTTAACTATGGCTACACCTTC. Its translation: CASSPVNYGYTF. Drawing the rest from reference TRBV7-2 and TRBJ1-2, the complete variable domain is GAGVSQSPSNKVTEKGKDVELRCDPISGHTALYWYRQSLGQGLEFLIYFQGNSAPDKSGLPSDRFSAERTGGSVSTLTIQRTQQEDSAVYLCASSPVNYGYTFGSGTRLTVV.

This clonotype has a handful of counts. The J gene is TRBJ1-1, the V gene TRBV12-3 or TRBV12-4; 9 nucleotides agree with TRBD1. The CDR3 covers 13 residues. Unmatched junction bases numbered 5, after V lost 6 bases and J lost 6 bases. For the CDR3, the DNA is TGTGCCAGCAGCAAACAGGGGGCGTCTGAAGCTTTCTTT. Protein sequence: CASSKQGASEAFF.

Points on this clonotype: An end of the junction differs from the germline gene, which may be a read error. The rearrangement joins TRBV4-1 to TRBJ2-4; D may be TRBD2 (5 bases). Looked up from germline, CDR1 is MGHRA and CDR2 is YSYEKL. The CDR3 sequence is 16 residues long. CDR3 amino acids: CASSQDYGVSGNIQYF. In DNA, the CDR3 is TGTGCCAGCAGCCAAGATTACGGGGTGTCAGGAAACATTCAGTACTTC.

The chain links TRBV11-3 to TRBJ2-2, with TRBD1 matching 9 bases. The CDR3 has 14 residues. CDR1 and CDR2 from the germline V gene are SGHNT and YENEEA. The V segment lost 5 bases and the J segment 8 bases; nucleotides outside the gene matches: 6. The CDR3 reads CASSEQGARGELFF. The CDR3 DNA is TGTGCCAGCAGCGAACAGGGGGCGCGAGGGGAGCTGTTTTTT.

This clonotype was picked up a small number of times. The chain uses TRBV12-3 or TRBV12-4 and TRBJ2-1; 9 bases are shared with TRBD2. The J call may be wrong; the DNA end is better matched by TRBJ2-7. This CDR3 is built from 17 residues. CDR3 in DNA: TGTGCCAGCAGATCCCCCTTCGGACTAGCGTCCTACAATGAGCAGTACTTC. It encodes CASRSPFGLASYNEQYF.

This clonotype appeared a few times. The gene calls are TRBV6-1 and TRBJ2-1; 7 bases agree with TRBD1. The J call may be wrong; the DNA end is better matched by TRBJ2-7. Germline V gene data show CDR1 as MNHNS and CDR2 as SASEGT. The CDR3 is 14 amino acids. The CDR3 region is CASSRKGAAYEQYF. The CDR3, as DNA: TGTGCCAGCAGTAGAAAGGGGGCGGCGTACGAGCAGTACTTC.

This clonotype was observed a few times. V gene TRBV12-3 or TRBV12-4 combines with J gene TRBJ1-5; TRBD1 aligns across 7 bases. The CDR3 covers 15 residues. Losses at the gene ends were 3 bases for V and 7 bases for J; bases not matched to a gene: 9. The CDR3 reads CASSFKGGGQQPQHF. CDR3 coding DNA: TGTGCCAGCAGTTTTAAAGGGGGCGGACAGCAGCCCCAGCATTTT.

The table lists this clonotype with many counts. This chain joins TRBV7-2 and TRBJ2-1; 7 nucleotides agree with TRBD1. The closer fit of TRBJ2-7 to the DNA end suggests the J call may be wrong. The CDR3 is made up of 14 amino acids. CDR1 and CDR2 (germline): SGHTA, FQGNSA. The CDR3 DNA reads as TGTGCCAGCACAAAAGGGACAGTCTACAATGAGCAGTACTTC. Its protein product is CASTKGTVYNEQYF.

The DNA for the CDR3 is TGTGCCAGCCGGGGGACGGCTATGGGTGAAGCTTTCTTT. Residues: CASRGTAMGEAFF. The rearrangement links TRBV3-1 to TRBJ1-1; tentative D call: TRBD1 (5 bases). The CDR3 loop spans 13 amino acids. Germline V lookup: CDR1 LGHDT, CDR2 YNNKEL (reference sequence). Between the trimmed V and J ends, which lost 8 bases and 7 bases, there was a span of 17 bases.

This clonotype is medium-sized in the sample. The chain joins TRBV7-2 to TRBJ2-2; D uncertain. In germline, CDR1 is SGHTA, CDR2 FQGNSA. The CDR3 totals 12 residues. The V end lost 5 bases, the J end lost 3 bases, and 4 bases lay between the germline ends. The CDR3 region has the DNA TGTGCCAGCAGCCCATACACCGGGGAGCTGTTTTTT. Translation gives CASSPYTGELFF.

This clonotype was recorded at least ten times. V is TRBV6-1 and J is TRBJ2-5; no reliable D call. The CDR3 runs 15 residues. Germline V gene data show CDR1 as MNHNS and CDR2 as SASEGT. V dropped 3 bases and J dropped 0 bases, with 11 bases sitting between them. The CDR3 loop reads CASSDTEAYQETQYF. CDR3 nucleotide sequence: TGTGCCAGCAGTGACACCGAGGCGTACCAAGAGACCCAGTACTTC.